This T cell receptor beta chain was found in a study of Ad26.COV2.S vaccination and SARS-CoV-2 variants. The overall study: Administration of Ad26.COV2.S was intramuscular, either once or twice 56 days apart.

Study-wide results and limits: Total T cell responses may have been underestimated by the TCR breadth and depth analyses.

Specified treatment: some 20 received Ad26.COV2.S at low or high dose, single or two shots; 5 received placebo; per-sample allocation not given. At day 63 after the first vaccine or placebo injection, samples were drawn. Produced via immunoSEQ multiplex PCR; TCRdb's table is partial and in-frame only. The sample consists of around 300,000 clones, 90% of them appearing once. Comments on this clone: Its antigen remains unidentified.

The germline V gene encodes CDR1 LGHDT and CDR2 YNNKEL (reference sequence). Trimming cost V 4 bases and J 6 bases, with 18 bases left between them. CDR3 length: 15 amino acids. Here the sequenced sample was peripheral blood, taken in a trial of Ad26.COV2.S vaccine versus placebo. This chain joins TRBV3-1 (or the pseudogene TRBV3-2) and TRBJ1-2; D might be TRBD1 (5 bases). The sequence was collected from a person aged 18-65 years who received the Ad26.COV2.S COVID-19 vaccine or a placebo. This CDR3 reads CASSPIGGLNDGYTF. The DNA of the CDR3 is TGTGCCAGCAGCCCGATTGGGGGTTTGAATGATGGCTACACCTTC.